This TCR beta chain was obtained from a study of blood T cell repertoires in COVID-19. In the study overall: Acute-phase and convalescent COVID-19 samples originated in the United States, Italy and Spain. In each case, the material was cDNA or gDNA derived from T cells, B-cell-depleted T cells, or PBMCs.

Germline assignment: CDR1 SGHNT and CDR2 YYREEE (reference sequence). The CDR3 has 15 amino acids. V trimming: 4 bases; J trimming: 0 bases; junction bases outside the gene matches: 5. Original processing notes: Amplification of reference gene primers was used by the study to estimate nucleated cell counts. Sequenced by immunoSEQ multiplex PCR; TCRdb stores in-frame clones only, minus some. D and trimming come from the DNA, and the V and J calls and clone size come from that table. The repertoire consists of about 83,000 clones, with 88% occurring once and the leading ten covering under 55%. Sequencing was performed on peripheral blood. This sequence joins TRBV5-4 and TRBJ2-3; 7 bases are a match to TRBD2. The sequence was obtained from a human donor in a cohort sampled during active COVID-19. The CDR3 here is CASSPPGGSTDTQYF. DNA for the CDR3: TGTGCCAGCAGCCCCCCCGGGGGGAGCACAGATACGCAGTATTTT.